The 30 T cell receptor beta chains listed next were all sequenced from one sample in a study of T cell responses to AZD1222 COVID-19 vaccine. The table came from immunoSEQ multiplex PCR; TCRdb's copy has only in-frame clones and leaves some out. The profile shows around 160,000 clones, about 91% of them singletons. The material sequenced was peripheral blood, taken on day 0 of AZD1222 vaccination. These receptors originate from an adult in good health.

Turning to this clone: The sample holds other DNA sequences that translate to the same CDR3. This chain uses TRBV28 with TRBJ2-7, with D unresolved. This CDR3 is built from 12 residues. The V gene's germline CDR1 is MDHEN and CDR2 SYDVKM. Trimming took 3 bases from V and 1 from J, leaving 4 bases between them. CDR3 bases: TGTGCCAGCAGTTTGTTATCCTACGAGCAGTACTTC. As protein: CASSLLSYEQYF.

The J gene is TRBJ2-2, the V gene TRBV5-1; 8 bases are a match to TRBD1. This CDR3 is 14 amino acids long. V shed 9 bases, J shed 3 bases, and the junction held 7 bases outside the gene matches. Germline assignment: CDR1 SGHRS and CDR2 YFSETQ. CDR3 in DNA: TGCGCCATCTCCAGGGGGCAGGACACCGGGGAGCTGTTTTTT. It yields the protein CAISRGQDTGELFF.

The J gene is TRBJ1-2, the V gene TRBV19; 9 nucleotides agree with TRBD1. CDR3 length equals 21 residues. Germline assignment: CDR1 LNHDA and CDR2 SQIVND (reference sequence). With 7 bases clipped from V and 6 bases from J, the junction kept 30 bases outside the gene matches. The CDR3 region has the DNA TGTGCCAGTAACCCCCGTGGGACAGGGTTTGACGGCCACTCTTTATACCATGGCTACACCTTC. Encoded protein: CASNPRGTGFDGHSLYHGYTF. Combining the CDR3 with reference TRBV19 and TRBJ1-2 gives the whole variable domain DGGITQSPKYLFRKEGQNVTLSCEQNLNHDAMYWYRQDPGQGLRLIYYSQIVNDFQKGDIAEGYSVSREKKESFPLTVTSAQKNPTAFYLCASNPRGTGFDGHSLYHGYTFGSGTRLTVV.

The chain combines TRBV10-2 with TRBJ1-2, with D uncertain. This CDR3 is built from 12 residues. Trimming stripped 6 bases from V and 8 bases from J, with 13 bases between. Per the germline V gene, CDR1 is WSHSY and CDR2 is SAAADI. In nucleotides, the CDR3 is TGCGCCAGCAGCCAGACCTTAAGCGGCTACACCTTC. Translated, it gives CASSQTLSGYTF.

J is TRBJ2-5 and V is TRBV9; D is possibly TRBD1 (5 bases). This CDR3 contains 15 residues. The V end was cut by 0 bases, the J end by 4 bases, with 13 bases between. Germline values: CDR1 SGDLS, CDR2 YYNGEE. The CDR3 is CASSVATWGSETQYF. In DNA, the CDR3 is TGTGCCAGCAGCGTAGCTACTTGGGGCTCAGAGACCCAGTACTTC.

CDR3 in DNA: TGTGCCAGCAGCTTGGTCACTGATCAGCCCCAGCATTTT. Encoded protein: CASSLVTDQPQHF. The chain links TRBV5-5 to TRBJ1-5, with D unresolved. The ends were cut back, 0 bases at V and 5 bases at J, with 6 bases in the middle. CDR3 length: 13 residues. Germline V gene sequence: CDR1 SGHKS, CDR2 YYEKEE (reference sequence).

This chain joins TRBV6-1 and TRBJ2-1; TRBD2 might be the D (6 bases). Trimming took 1 base from V and 11 from J, leaving 12 bases between them. The CDR3 length is 13 residues. Germline lookup yields CDR1 MNHNS and CDR2 SASEGT. In DNA form, the CDR3 reads TGTGCCAGCAGTGAAGAGGCGCGGGGTAAGCAGTTCTTC. The encoded protein is CASSEEARGKQFF.

This sequence joins TRBV28 and TRBJ2-7, with D possibly called TRBD1 or TRBD2 (5 bases each). The CDR3 consists of 11 residues. Trimming took 7 bases from V and 4 from J, leaving 8 bases between them. Germline V CDR1 and CDR2: MDHEN, SYDVKM. CDR3 in DNA: TGTGCCAGCAATGAGGGGTACGAGCAGTACTTC. Its protein is CASNEGYEQYF. The full variable domain, completed using reference TRBV28 and TRBJ2-7, is DVKVTQSSRYLVKRTGEKVFLECVQDMDHENMFWYRQDPGLGLRLIYFSYDVKMKEKGDIPEGYSVSREKKERFSLILESASTNQTSMYLCASNEGYEQYFGPGTRLTVT.

The chain is built from TRBV7-2 and TRBJ1-2; 8 bases fit TRBD1. There are 16 residues in the CDR3. The V and J ends lost 4 bases and 1 base, in that order; junction bases with no gene match: 8. The germline V gene encodes CDR1 SGHTA and CDR2 FQGNSA. CDR3: CASSSSGRGLNYGYTF. CDR3 DNA sequence: TGTGCCAGCAGCTCCTCCGGCAGGGGGCTTAACTATGGCTACACCTTC.

V gene TRBV24-1 combines with J gene TRBJ1-1; 7 bases agree with TRBD1. V was pared by 6 bases and J by 3 bases, with 18 bases of the junction left unmatched. Germline lookup yields CDR1 KGHDR and CDR2 SFDVKD. The CDR3 runs 18 residues. Here the CDR3 DNA reads TGTGCCACCAGTCGGACCCCTACACAGGGGACCTGGGACACTGAAGCTTTCTTT. It specifies CATSRTPTQGTWDTEAFF.

This clone was observed a few times. V usage is TRBV6-2 or TRBV6-3 and J usage is TRBJ1-6; 8 positions agree with TRBD1. CDR1 is MNHEY, CDR2 SVGEGT, per germline. The CDR3 contains 15 residues. Losses at the gene ends were 5 bases for V and 10 bases for J; bases not matched to a gene: 10. In DNA, the CDR3 is TGTGCCAGCAGTCTACCGGCAGGGGGCGGGTCACCCCTCCACTTT. The encoded protein is CASSLPAGGGSPLHF.

The rearrangement links TRBV30 to TRBJ1-1; D uncertain. Germline-derived CDR1 and CDR2 are GTSNPN and SVGIG (reference sequence). V was clipped by 3 bases and J by 5 bases, with 7 bases between them. CDR3 length: 11 amino acids. The DNA of the CDR3 is TGTGCCTGGAGGGTCGGAACTGAAGCTTTCTTT. Translating gives CAWRVGTEAFF.

The count of this clone is one. This sequence joins TRBV6-5 and TRBJ1-2, with D possibly TRBD1 on 5 matching bases. The germline V gene has CDR1 MNHEY and CDR2 SVGAGI. Trimming removed 0 bases at V and 6 bases at J, with 14 bases between. CDR3 size: 15 residues. The chain's CDR3 is CASSYSRERPHGYTF. DNA of the CDR3: TGTGCCAGCAGTTACTCCAGGGAACGGCCTCATGGCTACACCTTC.

This sequence joins TRBV7-2 and TRBJ2-1; TRBD2 matches at 7 bases. The CDR3 loop spans 14 amino acids. Germline V gene lookup returns CDR1 SGHTA and CDR2 FQGNSA. V lost 4 bases to trimming and J lost 8 bases; unmatched junction nucleotides: 8. Here the CDR3 DNA reads TGTGCCAGCAGCTGGGGGGGTGGAAACGATGAGCAGTTCTTC. Translating gives CASSWGGGNDEQFF.

This sequence joins TRBV6-5 and TRBJ1-5; no clear D. Germline lookup yields CDR1 MNHEY and CDR2 SVGAGI. V gave up 5 bases and J gave up 8 bases, with 13 bases separating them. The CDR3 sequence is 13 residues long. Here the CDR3 reads CASSPVGPKPQHF. The CDR3 coding sequence is TGTGCCAGCAGTCCGGTCGGTCCGAAGCCCCAGCATTTT.

The chain couples TRBV7-8 to TRBJ1-4; TRBD1 might be the D (5 bases). The CDR3 sequence is 15 residues long. Germline CDR1 is SGHVS and CDR2 is FQNEAQ. V was trimmed by 0 bases and J by 8 bases, leaving 13 bases between them. CDR3 nucleotide sequence: TGTGCCAGCAGCTTAGCGGGGGGGACTCGGGAAAAACTGTTTTTT. Its translation is CASSLAGGTREKLFF.

CDR3 sequence: CASSLRQGPYEQYF. The CDR3 bases are TGTGCCAGTAGTTTACGACAAGGCCCCTACGAGCAGTACTTC. V and J are TRBV19 and TRBJ2-7; D unresolved. This CDR3 contains 14 residues. Germline V gene sequence: CDR1 LNHDA, CDR2 SQIVND (reference sequence). V was pared by 5 bases and J by 2 bases, with 13 bases between.

The J gene is TRBJ1-1, the V gene TRBV5-1; 12 bases map to TRBD1. Per the germline V gene, CDR1 is SGHRS and CDR2 is YFSETQ. The CDR3 is made up of 12 amino acids. J gave up 11 bases and V 3 bases, and 2 bases lay outside the gene matches. CDR3 nucleotide sequence: TGCGCCAGCAGCTGGGACAGGGGGCAGGCTTTCTTT. It translates to CASSWDRGQAFF.

The chain joins TRBV24-1 to TRBJ2-1; 10 bases are shared with TRBD2. V shed 9 bases, J shed 3 bases, and the junction held 1 base outside the gene matches. This CDR3 has 13 residues. Germline CDR1 and CDR2: KGHDR and SFDVKD. The DNA for the CDR3 is TGTGCCACCGGGACTAGCGTCTACAATGAGCAGTTCTTC. Translation: CATGTSVYNEQFF.

J is TRBJ1-2 and V is TRBV5-1; 7 bases are shared with TRBD1. Germline trimming cut 0 bases from V and 2 bases from J; bases unmatched to any gene: 4. CDR1 is SGHRS and CDR2 is YFSETQ in the germline V gene. The CDR3 extends over 15 amino acids. The CDR3 bases are TGCGCCAGCAGCTTGGAGGGCAGGGGGAACTATGGCTACACCTTC. Translated, it gives CASSLEGRGNYGYTF.

The chain links TRBV19 to TRBJ1-2; D is possibly TRBD1 (5 bases). Germline loops: CDR1 LNHDA, CDR2 SQIVND (reference sequence). The CDR3 contains 13 residues. Trimming removed 7 bases at V and 3 bases at J, with 12 bases between. The CDR3: CASTYRDDYGYTF. The CDR3 nucleotides are TGTGCCAGTACATACCGGGACGACTATGGCTACACCTTC.

The J gene is TRBJ1-3, the V gene TRBV2; D is possibly TRBD1 (6 bases). Germline assignment: CDR1 SNHLY and CDR2 FYNNEI. The CDR3 spans 16 residues. Trimming left V 3 bases short and J 0 bases short, with 12 bases between. The CDR3 loop is CASSDTGRSSGNTIYF. CDR3 in DNA: TGTGCCAGCAGTGATACAGGGCGAAGCTCTGGAAACACCATATATTTT.

The rearrangement uses TRBV18 and TRBJ1-5; 8 bases align to TRBD1. From germline, CDR1 is KGHSH and CDR2 LQKENI. The CDR3 has 15 residues. The V and J ends lost 3 bases and 2 bases, in that order; junction bases with no gene match: 3. This CDR3 reads CASSPLQGGNQPQHF. DNA for the CDR3: TGTGCCAGCTCACCTCTACAGGGGGGCAATCAGCCCCAGCATTTT. Combining the CDR3 with reference TRBV18 and TRBJ1-5 gives the whole variable domain NAGVMQNPRHLVRRRGQEARLRCSPMKGHSHVYWYRQLPEEGLKFMVYLQKENIIDESGMPKERFSAEFPKEGPSILRIQQVVRGDSAAYFCASSPLQGGNQPQHFGDGTRLSIL.

This sequence joins TRBV11-2 and TRBJ1-2, with TRBD1 identical over 8 bases. The germline gives CDR1 SGHAT, CDR2 FQNNGV. V shed 5 bases, J shed 8 bases, and the junction held 4 bases outside the gene matches. The CDR3 covers 12 residues. The CDR3 loop is CASSQGQGGYTF. Written as DNA, the CDR3 is TGTGCCAGCAGCCAAGGACAGGGAGGCTACACCTTC.

V usage is TRBV4-2 and J usage is TRBJ2-3; a weak D match, TRBD2 (6 bases). V was shortened by 4 bases and J by 1 base, with 9 bases between the two germline ends. This CDR3 comprises 14 residues. The germline CDR1 and CDR2 sequences are LGHNA and YNFKEQ. The CDR3 DNA sequence: TGTGCCAGCAGCCGAGAGCGGGGCACAGATACGCAGTATTTT. As protein: CASSRERGTDTQYF.

The chain carries TRBV18 and TRBJ1-5; D might be TRBD1 (5 bases). The CDR3 has 14 amino acids. V was shortened by 5 bases and J by 7 bases, with 15 bases between the two germline ends. Germline V lookup: CDR1 KGHSH, CDR2 LQKENI. The CDR3 loop is CASSSNQGTQPQHF. CDR3 coding DNA: TGTGCCAGCTCATCGAACCAGGGAACGCAGCCCCAGCATTTT. Combining the CDR3 with reference TRBV18 and TRBJ1-5 gives the whole variable domain NAGVMQNPRHLVRRRGQEARLRCSPMKGHSHVYWYRQLPEEGLKFMVYLQKENIIDESGMPKERFSAEFPKEGPSILRIQQVVRGDSAAYFCASSSNQGTQPQHFGDGTRLSIL.

The chain joins TRBV7-6 to TRBJ2-3; 11 positions agree with TRBD2. The CDR3 contains 15 residues. V lost 3 bases, J lost 5 bases, and 4 bases stayed unmatched. Germline V gene lookup returns CDR1 SGHVS and CDR2 FNYEAQ. The CDR3 sequence: CASSFSGGAGDTQYF. DNA for the CDR3: TGTGCCAGCAGCTTTAGCGGGGGGGCGGGAGATACGCAGTATTTT. The entire variable domain, with the rest obtained from reference TRBV7-6 and TRBJ2-3, is as follows: GAGVSQSPRYKVTKRGQDVALRCDPISGHVSLYWYRQALGQGPEFLTYFNYEAQQDKSGLPNDRFSAERPEGSISTLTIQRTEQRDSAMYRCASSFSGGAGDTQYFGPGTRLTVL.

This rearrangement joins TRBV28 to TRBJ1-1; D remains unclear. Germline CDR1 MDHEN, CDR2 SYDVKM. The CDR3 has 13 residues. V lost 3 bases and J lost 7, with 12 bases in between. The CDR3 nucleotides read TGTGCCAGCAGTTTGGGCAGCATAATTGAAGCTTTCTTT. This codes for CASSLGSIIEAFF.

In this sample, this clone turned up once. The chain links TRBV24-1 to TRBJ1-5; no firm D call. Trimming left V 7 bases short and J 7 bases short, with 13 bases between. CDR1 and CDR2 (germline): KGHDR, SFDVKD. The CDR3 sequence is 13 residues long. This CDR3 reads CATRSSGGQPQHF. CDR3 DNA sequence: TGTGCCACCAGAAGCTCGGGTGGACAGCCCCAGCATTTT.

This chain uses TRBV19 with TRBJ1-6; 7 bases are a match to TRBD1. Germline CDR1 is LNHDA and CDR2 is SQIVND (reference sequence). V dropped 2 bases and J dropped 7; count of bases not matched to a gene: 2. The CDR3 covers 14 residues. In DNA, the CDR3 is TGTGCCAGTAGTATAATGACAGGGAATTCACCCCTCCACTTT. The encoded protein is CASSIMTGNSPLHF.